Shown below are 2 T cell receptor beta chains from a single sample sequenced in a study of T-cell memory formation after mild COVID-19. TCRdb processed the 5' RACE reads anew with MiXCR; each CDR3 protein has one entry. This sample has around 220,000 distinct CDR3 sequences, with about 15% found just once. The sequencing input was PBMCs or a T cell subset sorted from them (not recorded which). The receptors derive from a young man who had mild COVID-19 (a few samples of this study predate the infection). Cell type and time point are not known.

A few counts support this clonotype. The chain carries TRBV7-6 and TRBJ2-3; D call uncertain. The CDR3 extends over 15 amino acids. Germline V lookup: CDR1 SGHVS, CDR2 FNYEAQ. The ends were cut back, 1 base at V and 4 bases at J, with 12 bases in the middle. CDR3 residues: CASSLGNGFADTQYF. The DNA of the CDR3 is TGTGCCAGCAGCTTAGGGAACGGGTTCGCAGATACGCAGTATTTT.

The sample holds a few counts of this clonotype. V usage is TRBV20-1 and J usage is TRBJ2-3, with TRBD2 matching 10 bases. V gave up 3 bases and J gave up 6 bases; unmatched junction bases: 6. CDR3 length: 14 residues. Germline V CDR1 and CDR2: DFQATT, SNEGSKA (reference sequence). The CDR3 loop is CSARGLARRDTQYF. CDR3 in DNA: TGCAGTGCTAGGGGACTAGCGCGGAGGGATACGCAGTATTTT.